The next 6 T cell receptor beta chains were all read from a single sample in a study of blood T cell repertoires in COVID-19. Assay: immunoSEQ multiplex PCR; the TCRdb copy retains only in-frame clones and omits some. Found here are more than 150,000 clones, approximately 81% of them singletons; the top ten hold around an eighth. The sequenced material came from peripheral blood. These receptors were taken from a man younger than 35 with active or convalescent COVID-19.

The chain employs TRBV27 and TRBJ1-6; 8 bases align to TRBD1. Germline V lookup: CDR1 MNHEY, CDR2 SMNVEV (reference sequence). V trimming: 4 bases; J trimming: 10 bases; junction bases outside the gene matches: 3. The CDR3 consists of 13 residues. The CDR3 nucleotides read TGTGCCAGCAGTTCGACAGGGGACTCACCCCTCCACTTT. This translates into CASSSTGDSPLHF.

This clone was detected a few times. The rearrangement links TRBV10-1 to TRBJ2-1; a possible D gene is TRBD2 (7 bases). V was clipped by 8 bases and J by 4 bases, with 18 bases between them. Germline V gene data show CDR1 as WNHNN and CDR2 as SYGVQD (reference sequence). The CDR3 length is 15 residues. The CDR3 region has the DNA TGCGCCAGCGCCGGGGGGCCCTCACTATACAATGAGCAGTTCTTC. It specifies CASAGGPSLYNEQFF.

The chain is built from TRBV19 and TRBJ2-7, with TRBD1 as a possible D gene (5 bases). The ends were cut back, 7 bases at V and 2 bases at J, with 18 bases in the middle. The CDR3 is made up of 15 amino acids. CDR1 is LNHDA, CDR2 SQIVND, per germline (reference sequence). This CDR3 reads CASKSRQGTTYEQYF. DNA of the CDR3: TGTGCCAGTAAATCTCGTCAGGGTACAACCTACGAGCAGTACTTC.

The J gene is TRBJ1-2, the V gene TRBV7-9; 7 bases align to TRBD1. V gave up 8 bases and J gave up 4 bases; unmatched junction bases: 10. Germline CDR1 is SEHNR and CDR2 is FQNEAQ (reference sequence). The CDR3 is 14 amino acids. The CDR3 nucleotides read TGTGCCAGCGCGGCTTGGACAGGCCCCTATGGCTACACCTTC. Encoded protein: CASAAWTGPYGYTF.

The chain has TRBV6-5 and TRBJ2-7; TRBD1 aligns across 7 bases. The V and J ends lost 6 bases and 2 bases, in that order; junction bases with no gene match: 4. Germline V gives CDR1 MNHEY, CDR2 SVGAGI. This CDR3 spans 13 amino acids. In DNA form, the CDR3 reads TGTGCCAGCAGGATGACAGGGCCCTACGAGCAGTACTTC. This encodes CASRMTGPYEQYF.

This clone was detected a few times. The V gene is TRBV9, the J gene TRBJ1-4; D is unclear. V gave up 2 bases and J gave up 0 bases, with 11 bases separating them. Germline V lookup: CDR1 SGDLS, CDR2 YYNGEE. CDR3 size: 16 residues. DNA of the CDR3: TGTGCCAGCAGCGTGGGTTACGGGGCAACTAATGAAAAACTGTTTTTT. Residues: CASSVGYGATNEKLFF.